A selection of T cell receptor beta chains follows, all from one sample in a study of blood T cell repertoires in COVID-19. Method: immunoSEQ multiplex PCR; TCRdb's copy keeps in-frame clones and lacks some. Seen here are over 100,000 clones, 75% to 90% observed once, and the top ten hold 18%. The sequenced sample consisted of peripheral blood. The source of these receptors is a woman aged 55-69 years with acute or convalescent COVID-19. Both conserved end residues are part of each CDR3. The D gene is left open where the match is weak. Rows may omit the clone size; those that give it use once, few, many or a size class.

D gene	V gene	clone size	J gene	CDR3 DNA	CDR3 protein
TRBD1	TRBV5-6	.	TRBJ1-5	TGTGCCAGCAGCTTCAACAGGGGGAATCAGCCCCAGCATTTT	CASSFNRGNQPQHF
TRBD1	TRBV19	.	TRBJ1-2	TGTGCCAGTAATACAGGGGCCAGTCTTGGCTACACCTTC	CASNTGASLGYTF
TRBD1	TRBV30	.	TRBJ1-3	TGTGCCTGGAGTGTACAAGGGGGCGGCTCTGGAAACACCATATATTTT	CAWSVQGGGSGNTIYF
.	TRBV20-1	.	TRBJ1-5	TGCAGTGCTAGTCAGGGGCTCGGTCAGCCCCAGCATTTT	CSASQGLGQPQHF
.	TRBV4-2	few	TRBJ1-1	TGTGCCAGCAGCCATGGGGTCGGGGAGAGCACTGAAGCTTTCTTT	CASSHGVGESTEAFF
.	TRBV5-1	once	TRBJ1-5	TGCGCCAGCAGCTTGGGGGAGGGAAGCCAGCCCCAGCATTTT	CASSLGEGSQPQHF
TRBD2	TRBV5-1	.	TRBJ2-4	TGCGCCAGCAGCTCGGGGACTAGCGGGAGCGATGCGGCCAAAAACATTCAGTACTTC	CASSSGTSGSDAAKNIQYF
TRBD1	TRBV18	.	TRBJ1-2	TGTGCCAGCTCCCTCGACAGGGTCTATGGCTACACCTTC	CASSLDRVYGYTF
TRBD2	TRBV28	.	TRBJ2-2	TGTGCCGCGGGACTAGCTACCGGGGAGCTGTTTTTT	CAAGLATGELFF
TRBD2	TRBV7-9	.	TRBJ2-5	TGTGCCAGCAGCTTATTGGGGGGGATGGAGACCCAGTACTTC	CASSLLGGMETQYF
.	TRBV30	.	TRBJ2-2	TGTGCCTGGAGCTGGCTTGGGGGCAAAGCGAACACCGGGGAGCTGTTTTTT	CAWSWLGGKANTGELFF
.	TRBV2	.	TRBJ1-5	TGTGCCAGGGGGGAGGGCCCAGGGCAGCCCCAGCATTTT	CARGEGPGQPQHF
TRBD2	TRBV19	.	TRBJ2-3	TGTGCCAGTAGTATCGTCAGGACTAGCGTTTTAGATACGCAGTATTTT	CASSIVRTSVLDTQYF
TRBD1	TRBV9	.	TRBJ2-2	TGTGCCAGCAGCGGGAGGACCGGGACAGAAAACACCGGGGAGCTGTTTTTT	CASSGRTGTENTGELFF
TRBD2	TRBV6-6	.	TRBJ2-3	TGTGCCAGCAGTCGGGCTATAGCGGGGAGAAGCACAGATACGCAGTATTTT	CASSRAIAGRSTDTQYF
.	TRBV12-5	.	TRBJ1-1	TGTGCTAGTGGCACCCCCCCCGGGACTGAAGCTTTCTTT	CASGTPPGTEAFF
.	TRBV7-2	.	TRBJ2-7	TGTGCCAGCAGCTTGTTAGCTACCACGGAGCAGTACTTC	CASSLLATTEQYF
.	TRBV28	.	TRBJ2-7	TGTGCCAGCCTCCAGGAGGGGTATGGCGAGCAGTACTTC	CASLQEGYGEQYF
TRBD2	TRBV29-1	.	TRBJ2-1	TGCAGCGTGGCGGGACTAGAGTCTCCCCACCAGGCCAATGAGCAGTTCTTC	CSVAGLESPHQANEQFF
.	TRBV19	few	TRBJ2-5	TGTGCCAGTAGTAGGTGGACAGTGGAGTACCAAGAGACCCAGTACTTC	CASSRWTVEYQETQYF
.	TRBV28	.	TRBJ1-2	TGTGCCAGCAGTACAGCGGACTATGGCTACACCTTC	CASSTADYGYTF
TRBD1	TRBV5-1	.	TRBJ2-3	TGCGCCAGCAGCTCACAGGGGGCAGATACGCAGTATTTT	CASSSQGADTQYF
.	TRBV28	.	TRBJ1-2	TGTGCCAGCAGCCGGCCCTGGAGCTATGGCTACACCTTC	CASSRPWSYGYTF
TRBD2	TRBV7-6	.	TRBJ2-3	TGTGCCAGCAGAGCGGGGGTGTCTAGCGGGGATACGCAGTATTTT	CASRAGVSSGDTQYF
TRBD2	TRBV3-1/TRBV3-2	.	TRBJ2-5	TGTGCCAGCAGCAAAATTCAGGGAGGGAGTGAGACCCAGTACTTC	CASSKIQGGSETQYF
TRBD2	TRBV19	few	TRBJ2-1	TGTGCCAGTAGATGGCTAGCGGGAAGCAATGAGCAGTTCTTC	CASRWLAGSNEQFF
TRBD2	TRBV10-1	once	TRBJ2-3	TGCGCCAGCACCGGACTAGCGGGAGTCACAGATACGCAGTATTTT	CASTGLAGVTDTQYF
.	TRBV27	.	TRBJ2-1	TGTGCCAGCAGTTTAGGCGCGGTCAATGAGCAGTTCTTC	CASSLGAVNEQFF
.	TRBV9	.	TRBJ2-2	TGTGCCAGCAGCGTATGGGCAGCCGCGAACACCGGGGAGCTGTTTTTT	CASSVWAAANTGELFF
TRBD2	TRBV27	.	TRBJ2-1	TGTGCCAGCAGCTATAGCGGGGATGAGCAGTTCTTC	CASSYSGDEQFF
.	TRBV10-3	.	TRBJ1-2	TGTGCCATCACCCGCCAGGGTAAAGGCTATGGCTACACCTTC	CAITRQGKGYGYTF
TRBD2	TRBV28	.	TRBJ2-1	TGTGCCAGCAGTCCGTTCCCCGGGACTAGCCCCAATGAGCAGTTCTTC	CASSPFPGTSPNEQFF
.	TRBV19	.	TRBJ1-1	TGTGCCAGTAGCGAGAGGGCGATGAACACTGAAGCTTTCTTT	CASSERAMNTEAFF
TRBD1	TRBV24-1	.	TRBJ1-2	TGTGCCACCAGTGATGCGGACCGGACAGGAAGCTATGGCTACACCTTC	CATSDADRTGSYGYTF
TRBD2	TRBV7-6	few	TRBJ2-3	TGTGCCAGCAGCTCCCGAAGCGGGGGGAAAACAGATACGCAGTATTTT	CASSSRSGGKTDTQYF
.	TRBV7-9	.	TRBJ1-6	TGTGCCAGCAGCTTAGTCGGGGGTCGGAATTCTGCCTATAATTCACCCCTCCACTTT	CASSLVGGRNSAYNSPLHF
TRBD1	TRBV7-9	.	TRBJ1-2	TGTGCCAGCAGCCCTGCTCGAGGGACAGTTAACTATGGCTACACCTTC	CASSPARGTVNYGYTF
TRBD1	TRBV7-6	few	TRBJ1-6	TGTGCCAGCAGCTTAGCGACAGGGGAGACTGCACCCCTCCACTTT	CASSLATGETAPLHF
.	TRBV5-6	.	TRBJ1-2	TGTGCCAGCAGCTTTACCTCAGGGGCGAAGGGCTACACCTTC	CASSFTSGAKGYTF
TRBD1	TRBV5-6	few	TRBJ2-1	TGTGCCAGCAGCTTGGAGGACAGGGGAGCGCCAGGCTCCTACAATGAGCAGTTCTTC	CASSLEDRGAPGSYNEQFF
.	TRBV3-1/TRBV3-2	.	TRBJ1-1	TGTGCCAGCAGCCAAGGGGGCCGGCGGTTGGCTTTCTTT	CASSQGGRRLAFF
.	TRBV7-9	.	TRBJ1-4	TGTGCCAGCAGCCAGGAGGTTGAAAAACTGTTTTTT	CASSQEVEKLFF
TRBD1	TRBV7-8	.	TRBJ2-2	TGTGCCAGCAGCCCGCAGGGGGCCGGCGGGGAGCTGTTTTTT	CASSPQGAGGELFF